The 11 T cell receptor beta chains presented below share a single source sample, sequenced in a study of T-cell reconstitution after alpha-beta-depleted transplantation in children. Preparation of the TCRbeta library involved a method that used unique molecular identifiers. TCRdb used MiXCR to reprocess the PCR reads, holding one entry per CDR3 protein. There are around 680,000 distinct CDR3 sequences in the sample; over 15% occur only once, and 0.85% to 1.3% lies in the top ten. The sample here was PBMCs from the stem cell graft donor, taken from the stem cell graft. These receptor sequences come from a human donor who donated a stem cell graft to a child with acute myeloid leukemia.

This clonotype has at least ten counts. This chain joins TRBV20-1 and TRBJ2-7; D not resolved. Germline CDR1 and CDR2: DFQATT and SNEGSKA (reference sequence). V dropped 0 bases and J dropped 2 bases, with 14 bases sitting between them. The CDR3 is 15 amino acids. The CDR3 bases are TGCAGTGCTAGAGATGCATCCCAGGTAACCTACGAGCAGTACGTC. Residues: CSARDASQVTYEQYV.

This clonotype occurred many times. The chain couples TRBV20-1 to TRBJ2-5; 12 bases align to TRBD2. The V gene end was trimmed by 5 bases and the J gene end by 0 bases; junction bases not matched to a gene: 4. Germline V CDR1 and CDR2: DFQATT, SNEGSKA (reference sequence). The CDR3 length is 15 residues. The CDR3 sequence: CSAPRTSGDQETQYF. Here the CDR3 DNA reads TGCAGTGCTCCCAGGACTAGCGGGGACCAAGAGACCCAGTACTTC.

This clonotype was detected only a few times. J is TRBJ1-6 and V is TRBV20-1; the D is unclear. The germline V gene encodes CDR1 DFQATT and CDR2 SNEGSKA (reference sequence). This CDR3 is 12 amino acids long. The CDR3 is CSAGRNNSPLHF. As DNA, the CDR3 is TGCAGCGCGGGAAGAAATAATTCACCCCTCCACTTT.

This clonotype was recorded at least ten times. The J gene is TRBJ1-1, the V gene TRBV20-1; tentative D call: TRBD1 (5 bases). CDR3 size: 14 residues. CDR1 and CDR2 (germline): DFQATT, SNEGSKA (reference sequence). The V and J ends lost 0 bases and 5 bases respectively, with 13 bases between them. The CDR3 reads CSAREGGGETEAFF. Written as DNA, the CDR3 is TGCAGTGCTAGAGAGGGTGGGGGAGAAACTGAAGCTTTCTTT.

This clonotype was counted ten times or more. The chain combines TRBV12-3 or TRBV12-4 with TRBJ2-2; D gene unclear. Trimming took 5 bases from V and 6 from J, leaving 13 bases between them. The CDR3 covers 14 residues. The CDR3 region is CASSLLGGPGELFF. CDR3 DNA sequence: TGTGCCAGCAGTCTCTTAGGCGGTCCCGGGGAGCTGTTTTTT.

This clonotype was observed many times. The V gene is TRBV7-9, the J gene TRBJ2-7; no definite D call. Trimming stripped 4 bases from V and 4 bases from J, with 11 bases between. Germline-derived CDR1 and CDR2 are SEHNR and FQNEAQ (reference sequence). The CDR3 extends over 13 amino acids. CDR3 nucleotide sequence: TGTGCCAGCAGCTGGTACCGCTCTTACGAGCAGTACGTC. Encoded protein: CASSWYRSYEQYV.

CDR3 in DNA: TGTGCCACCAGTGACGCGGCGGGTCAGCAGCCCCAGCATTTT. It encodes CATSDAAGQQPQHF. The chain is built from TRBV24-1 and TRBJ1-5; D unclear. Germline CDR1 KGHDR, CDR2 SFDVKD. The CDR3 contains 14 residues. Trimming removed 4 bases at V and 7 bases at J, with 13 bases between.

DNA of the CDR3: TGCGCCAGCAGCTTCCGGGACAGGGGTACAGATACGCAGTATTTT. Its translation: CASSFRDRGTDTQYF. The chain has TRBV5-1 and TRBJ2-3, with 10 bases that match TRBD1. The germline V gene has CDR1 SGHRS and CDR2 YFSETQ. This CDR3 has 15 residues. V shed 2 bases, J shed 3 bases, and the junction held 3 bases outside the gene matches. The full variable domain, rest sourced from reference TRBV5-1 and TRBJ2-3, is KAGVTQTPRYLIKTRGQQVTLSCSPISGHRSVSWYQQTPGQGLQFLFEYFSETQRNKGNFPGRFSGRQFSNSRSEMNVSTLELGDSALYLCASSFRDRGTDTQYFGPGTRLTVL.

This clonotype has at least ten counts. For the CDR3, the DNA is TGCAGTGCTAGAGACCGGACAGTTTCTCCCTCTGGAAACACCATATATTTT. Its protein is CSARDRTVSPSGNTIYF. The chain joins TRBV20-1 to TRBJ1-3; a possible D gene is TRBD1 (6 bases). CDR1 is DFQATT and CDR2 is SNEGSKA in the germline V gene (reference sequence). Trimming shortened V by 0 bases and J by 0 bases, and 15 bases separated the two germline ends. The CDR3 length is 17 residues.

This clonotype was seen a handful of times. This chain links TRBV20-1 with TRBJ2-1, with unresolved D. With 0 bases removed from V and 4 bases from J, the gap between germline ends came to 16 bases. The CDR3 runs to 16 residues. Germline V gene lookup returns CDR1 DFQATT and CDR2 SNEGSKA (reference sequence). The CDR3 spells CSARDLLLQAYNEQFF. The CDR3 coding sequence is TGCAGTGCTAGAGATCTTTTGCTGCAGGCATACAATGAGCAGTTCTTC.

In this sample, this clonotype turned up a few times. The V and J genes are TRBV7-3 and TRBJ2-1; 11 bases agree with TRBD2. After removal of 2 bases from V and 4 bases from J, the junction contained 13 bases not matched to a gene. Per germline, CDR1 SGHTA and CDR2 FQGTGA. There are 19 residues in the CDR3. The CDR3 is CASSLPAQGLAVFYNEQFF. The CDR3 coding sequence is TGTGCCAGCAGCTTACCTGCCCAGGGACTAGCGGTCTTTTACAATGAGCAGTTCTTC.